A selection of T cell receptor beta chains follows, all from one sample in a study of identical twins. TCRdb passed the 5' RACE reads through MiXCR, listing each CDR3 protein once. The sample carries 650,000 to 800,000 distinct CDR3 sequences, 8.6% recorded once. Separately, the same data were catalogued under a study of yellow fever vaccine responses in identical twins.

The sample was PBMCs. These receptors all come from a woman aged 18 to 35 in good health. CDR3s include the opening cysteine and the closing phenylalanine or tryptophan. Each record gives: V gene, CDR3 length, D gene, clone size, J gene, CDR3 DNA, CDR3 protein. A D gene is named only where the DNA matches it firmly. Clone size, where shown, is once, few, many, or a class for clones that have expanded.

V gene: TRBV7-9; CDR3 length: 15; D gene: .; clone size: many; J gene: TRBJ2-3; CDR3 DNA: TGTGCCAGCAGCCAAGGGACAATAAGCACAGATACGCAGTATTTT; CDR3 protein: CASSQGTISTDTQYF
V gene: TRBV7-9; CDR3 length: 11; D gene: .; clone size: many; J gene: TRBJ2-3; CDR3 DNA: TGTGCCAGCAGCGGGCAAGATACGCAGTATTTT; CDR3 protein: CASSGQDTQYF
V gene: TRBV12-3/TRBV12-4; CDR3 length: 14; D gene: .; clone size: many; J gene: TRBJ2-1; CDR3 DNA: TGTGCCAGCTCGAGAGGGGGATCCTACAATGAGCAGTTCTTC; CDR3 protein: CASSRGGSYNEQFF
V gene: TRBV3-1; CDR3 length: 18; D gene: TRBD2; clone size: .; J gene: TRBJ2-3; CDR3 DNA: TGTGCCAGCAGCCAAAACCGACGCGGGGGGGCCCCCACAGATACGCAGTATTTT; CDR3 protein: CASSQNRRGGAPTDTQYF
V gene: TRBV10-3; CDR3 length: 15; D gene: .; clone size: few; J gene: TRBJ1-3; CDR3 DNA: TGTGCCATCAGTGATGGGGCCCTCTCTGGAAACACCATATATTTT; CDR3 protein: CAISDGALSGNTIYF
V gene: TRBV27; CDR3 length: 18; D gene: .; clone size: .; J gene: TRBJ2-5; CDR3 DNA: TGTGCCAGCAGTTTATTAGGGACCCCCGCGGGGAGCCAAGAGACCCAGTACTTC; CDR3 protein: CASSLLGTPAGSQETQYF
V gene: TRBV29-1; CDR3 length: 14; D gene: .; clone size: .; J gene: TRBJ2-2; CDR3 DNA: TGCAGCGTCCCGGGGCAGAGCCGAACCGGGGAGCTGTTTTTT; CDR3 protein: CSVPGQSRTGELFF
V gene: TRBV11-2; CDR3 length: 15; D gene: .; clone size: .; J gene: TRBJ2-1; CDR3 DNA: TGTGCCAGCAGCTTTCGGGCCCGGACGTACAATGAGCAGTTCTTC; CDR3 protein: CASSFRARTYNEQFF
V gene: TRBV24-1; CDR3 length: 14; D gene: TRBD2; clone size: few; J gene: TRBJ2-5; CDR3 DNA: TGTGCCACCAGGCTTAGCGGGGGGGAAGAGACCCAGTACTTC; CDR3 protein: CATRLSGGEETQYF
V gene: TRBV5-6; CDR3 length: 13; D gene: TRBD2; clone size: .; J gene: TRBJ2-7; CDR3 DNA: TGTGCCAGTAAGACTAGCGGAGCCTACGAGCAGTACTTC; CDR3 protein: CASKTSGAYEQYF
V gene: TRBV29-1; CDR3 length: 14; D gene: TRBD1; clone size: .; J gene: TRBJ2-7; CDR3 DNA: TGCAGCGTTGTCCGGACAGGGGGCGACTACGAGCAGTACTTC; CDR3 protein: CSVVRTGGDYEQYF
V gene: TRBV6-5; CDR3 length: 15; D gene: TRBD1; clone size: .; J gene: TRBJ1-1; CDR3 DNA: TGTGCCAGCAGTTACACCCTAACAGGGGACACTGAAGCTTTCTTT; CDR3 protein: CASSYTLTGDTEAFF
V gene: TRBV7-3; CDR3 length: 13; D gene: .; clone size: .; J gene: TRBJ1-1; CDR3 DNA: TGTGCCAGCAGCGGACACCCGAACACTGAAGCTTTCTTT; CDR3 protein: CASSGHPNTEAFF
V gene: TRBV29-1; CDR3 length: 15; D gene: .; clone size: few; J gene: TRBJ1-2; CDR3 DNA: TGCAGCGTTGAAGATCGATCAGGAGACAACTATGGCTACACCTTC; CDR3 protein: CSVEDRSGDNYGYTF
V gene: TRBV2; CDR3 length: 12; D gene: TRBD1; clone size: .; J gene: TRBJ1-2; CDR3 DNA: TGTGCCAGCAGTAGGGACAGGGCTGGCTACACCTTC; CDR3 protein: CASSRDRAGYTF
V gene: TRBV11-2; CDR3 length: 18; D gene: TRBD2; clone size: few; J gene: TRBJ2-3; CDR3 DNA: TGTGCCAGCAGCTTAGTAGCAAGGACTAGCGGAGACACAGATACGCAGTATTTT; CDR3 protein: CASSLVARTSGDTDTQYF
V gene: TRBV28; CDR3 length: 15; D gene: TRBD1; clone size: .; J gene: TRBJ1-1; CDR3 DNA: TGTGCCAGCAGTCTAGACAGGGTGAGGGCCACTGAAGCTTTCTTT; CDR3 protein: CASSLDRVRATEAFF
V gene: TRBV20-1; CDR3 length: 15; D gene: .; clone size: many; J gene: TRBJ2-2; CDR3 DNA: TGCAGTGCTAGAGATGTGGGGATTAACACCGGGGAGCTGTTTTTT; CDR3 protein: CSARDVGINTGELFF
V gene: TRBV4-1; CDR3 length: 15; D gene: .; clone size: few; J gene: TRBJ2-7; CDR3 DNA: TGCGCCAGCAGCCAAGATAAGGCAGGTCTGTACGAGCAGTACTTC; CDR3 protein: CASSQDKAGLYEQYF
V gene: TRBV29-1; CDR3 length: 14; D gene: .; clone size: .; J gene: TRBJ2-7; CDR3 DNA: TGCAGCGTGGGGGTGCGGACTACCAACTACGAGCAGTACTTC; CDR3 protein: CSVGVRTTNYEQYF
V gene: TRBV29-1; CDR3 length: 16; D gene: TRBD1; clone size: few; J gene: TRBJ2-1; CDR3 DNA: TGCAGCGTTGAAGATCGGGGCAGGGGGCCCTACAATGAGCAGTTCTTC; CDR3 protein: CSVEDRGRGPYNEQFF
V gene: TRBV4-3; CDR3 length: 19; D gene: TRBD2; clone size: few; J gene: TRBJ2-5; CDR3 DNA: TGCGCCAGCAGCCAAGATCTTTTGGGCAGCGGGAACGGCATAGAGACCCAGTACTTC; CDR3 protein: CASSQDLLGSGNGIETQYF
V gene: TRBV11-2; CDR3 length: 15; D gene: .; clone size: many; J gene: TRBJ2-1; CDR3 DNA: TGTGCCAGCAGCTTAGGACGGTTCTCCACAAATGAGCAGTTCTTC; CDR3 protein: CASSLGRFSTNEQFF
V gene: TRBV3-1; CDR3 length: 15; D gene: TRBD2; clone size: many; J gene: TRBJ2-5; CDR3 DNA: TGTGCCAGCAGCCAACCTGGGACTAGCGGAGAGACCCAGTACTTC; CDR3 protein: CASSQPGTSGETQYF
V gene: TRBV20-1; CDR3 length: 15; D gene: TRBD1; clone size: .; J gene: TRBJ1-1; CDR3 DNA: TGCAGTGCTACCACCGGGACAGGGGACTCCACTGAAGCTTTCTTT; CDR3 protein: CSATTGTGDSTEAFF
V gene: TRBV7-8; CDR3 length: 14; D gene: TRBD1; clone size: .; J gene: TRBJ1-3; CDR3 DNA: TGTGCCAGCAGCCCCGGGACAGGGGGGGACACCATATATTTT; CDR3 protein: CASSPGTGGDTIYF
V gene: TRBV6-1; CDR3 length: 13; D gene: TRBD2; clone size: few; J gene: TRBJ2-7; CDR3 DNA: TGTGCCACCCAAACTAGCGGAGAATACGAGCAGTACTTC; CDR3 protein: CATQTSGEYEQYF
V gene: TRBV25-1; CDR3 length: 15; D gene: .; clone size: .; J gene: TRBJ2-7; CDR3 DNA: TGTGCCAGCAGTGAAGTGGGGCAGGGGAAGTACGAGCAGTACTTC; CDR3 protein: CASSEVGQGKYEQYF
V gene: TRBV12-3/TRBV12-4; CDR3 length: 16; D gene: .; clone size: .; J gene: TRBJ1-4; CDR3 DNA: TGTGCCAGCAGTTCAGGGACATTTATAACTAATGAAAAACTGTTTTTT; CDR3 protein: CASSSGTFITNEKLFF
V gene: TRBV7-6; CDR3 length: 15; D gene: .; clone size: .; J gene: TRBJ2-1; CDR3 DNA: TGTGCCAGCAGCCCAACTGCGGGGACCTACAATGAGCAGTTCTTC; CDR3 protein: CASSPTAGTYNEQFF
V gene: TRBV2; CDR3 length: 14; D gene: TRBD1; clone size: .; J gene: TRBJ1-2; CDR3 DNA: TGTGCCAGCCTCACAGGGGGCGCCGGCTATGGCTACACCTTC; CDR3 protein: CASLTGGAGYGYTF
V gene: TRBV14; CDR3 length: 18; D gene: TRBD2; clone size: few; J gene: TRBJ2-5; CDR3 DNA: TGTGCCAGCAGCCAAGAAAGGGGACCTGGGACTAGCGGCTTCAGCCAGTACTTC; CDR3 protein: CASSQERGPGTSGFSQYF
V gene: TRBV28; CDR3 length: 19; D gene: TRBD2; clone size: once; J gene: TRBJ2-1; CDR3 DNA: TGTGCCAGCAGTTTAATTGGGACTAGCGCCCGGAGCTCCCACAATGAGCAGTTCTTC; CDR3 protein: CASSLIGTSARSSHNEQFF
V gene: TRBV6-1; CDR3 length: 14; D gene: TRBD2; clone size: few; J gene: TRBJ2-7; CDR3 DNA: TGTGCCAGCAACCCGACTAGCGGGAGCTACGAGCAGTACTTC; CDR3 protein: CASNPTSGSYEQYF
V gene: TRBV7-2; CDR3 length: 15; D gene: .; clone size: .; J gene: TRBJ2-7; CDR3 DNA: TGTGCCAGCAGCCCACGAAGGCTGAGCTCCTACGAGCAGTACTTC; CDR3 protein: CASSPRRLSSYEQYF
V gene: TRBV7-2; CDR3 length: 16; D gene: TRBD2; clone size: .; J gene: TRBJ2-3; CDR3 DNA: TGTGCCAGCAGCTTAGTTAGCGGGGGGGGGACAGATACGCAGTATTTT; CDR3 protein: CASSLVSGGGTDTQYF
V gene: TRBV30; CDR3 length: 16; D gene: TRBD2; clone size: many; J gene: TRBJ2-5; CDR3 DNA: TGTGCCTGGAGTGCCCTACTAGGGACTAGCGAGGAGACCCAGTACTTC; CDR3 protein: CAWSALLGTSEETQYF
V gene: TRBV15; CDR3 length: 18; D gene: TRBD1; clone size: few; J gene: TRBJ2-4; CDR3 DNA: TGTGCCACCAGCCCCCGAATAGGACAGGGGGGATCCAAAAACATTCAGTACTTC; CDR3 protein: CATSPRIGQGGSKNIQYF
V gene: TRBV29-1; CDR3 length: 11; D gene: .; clone size: few; J gene: TRBJ1-2; CDR3 DNA: TGCAGCGCTTTGGGATTCTATGGCTACACCTTC; CDR3 protein: CSALGFYGYTF
V gene: TRBV4-2; CDR3 length: 19; D gene: .; clone size: .; J gene: TRBJ1-2; CDR3 DNA: TGTGCCAGCAGCCAAGCCCTTGGGGGGGGGTTTGGGGGAGGCTATGGCTACACCTTC; CDR3 protein: CASSQALGGGFGGGYGYTF
V gene: TRBV29-1; CDR3 length: 13; D gene: .; clone size: .; J gene: TRBJ2-3; CDR3 DNA: TGCAGCGTTCAACGGGGGAGCACAGATACGCAGTATTTT; CDR3 protein: CSVQRGSTDTQYF
V gene: TRBV30; CDR3 length: 14; D gene: TRBD1; clone size: .; J gene: TRBJ2-4; CDR3 DNA: TGTGCCTGGAGTGTACTTGGGACAGGAAACATTCAGTACTTC; CDR3 protein: CAWSVLGTGNIQYF
V gene: TRBV2; CDR3 length: 13; D gene: .; clone size: many; J gene: TRBJ2-1; CDR3 DNA: TGTGCCAGCAGATCTAGGTCGAACAATGAGCAGTTCTTC; CDR3 protein: CASRSRSNNEQFF
V gene: TRBV28; CDR3 length: 16; D gene: .; clone size: many; J gene: TRBJ1-5; CDR3 DNA: TGTGCCAGCAGCGGAAAACAGGGATTTGGCAATCAGCCCCAGCATTTT; CDR3 protein: CASSGKQGFGNQPQHF
V gene: TRBV3-1; CDR3 length: 15; D gene: .; clone size: many; J gene: TRBJ2-1; CDR3 DNA: TGTGCCAGCAGCCAAGACGCCGGCCCTTACAATGAGCAGTTCTTC; CDR3 protein: CASSQDAGPYNEQFF
V gene: TRBV7-2; CDR3 length: 15; D gene: .; clone size: .; J gene: TRBJ2-3; CDR3 DNA: TGTGCCAGCAGCTTAGCACACAGGATCACAGATACGCAGTATTTT; CDR3 protein: CASSLAHRITDTQYF
V gene: TRBV24-1; CDR3 length: 14; D gene: .; clone size: .; J gene: TRBJ2-5; CDR3 DNA: TGTGCCACCAGTGCATGGGAACGACCAGAGACCCAGTACTTC; CDR3 protein: CATSAWERPETQYF
V gene: TRBV5-4; CDR3 length: 13; D gene: .; clone size: .; J gene: TRBJ2-2; CDR3 DNA: TGTGCCAGCAGCCTCCGAGCGGTCGGGGAGCTGTTTTTT; CDR3 protein: CASSLRAVGELFF
V gene: TRBV5-1; CDR3 length: 15; D gene: .; clone size: few; J gene: TRBJ2-2; CDR3 DNA: TGCGCCAGCAGCTTGAAGACGGGGCAGACCGGGGAGCTGTTTTTT; CDR3 protein: CASSLKTGQTGELFF
V gene: TRBV20-1; CDR3 length: 13; D gene: .; clone size: few; J gene: TRBJ1-2; CDR3 DNA: TGCAGTGCTAGGGGAGACACCGACTATGGCTACACCTTC; CDR3 protein: CSARGDTDYGYTF
V gene: TRBV12-3/TRBV12-4; CDR3 length: 14; D gene: TRBD1; clone size: .; J gene: TRBJ2-3; CDR3 DNA: TGTGCCAGCAGTGAGACAGGGGTATCAGATACGCAGTATTTT; CDR3 protein: CASSETGVSDTQYF